The 25 T cell receptor beta chains below were found in one sample sequenced in a study of T-cell reconstitution after alpha-beta-depleted transplantation in children. Unique molecular identifiers were incorporated into the prepared TCRbeta library. MiXCR was run by TCRdb on the PCR reads, yielding one entry per CDR3 protein. The sample lists approximately 520,000 distinct CDR3 sequences, 11% occurring once. Sequenced here: PBMCs, mostly from graft donor cells, sampled 180 days after TCRalphabeta/CD19-depleted stem cell transplant. These receptors were obtained from a female patient aged 2-10 years who had a stem cell transplant for aplastic anemia, so the T cells may come from the graft donor.

This clonotype was counted between two and nine times. The rearrangement joins TRBV7-2 to TRBJ2-5; no clear D gene. The CDR3 consists of 11 residues. In germline, CDR1 is SGHTA, CDR2 FQGNSA. V was shortened by 7 bases and J by 5 bases, with 8 bases between the two germline ends. CDR3 sequence: CASTQGETQYF. The CDR3 nucleotides are TGTGCCAGCACCCAAGGGGAGACCCAGTACTTC.

This clonotype appeared a few times. The genes are TRBV5-1 and TRBJ2-3, with 10 bases identical to TRBD1. Germline loops: CDR1 SGHRS, CDR2 YFSETQ. Unmatched junction bases numbered 5, after V lost 0 bases and J lost 4 bases. The CDR3 is made up of 16 amino acids. This CDR3 is CASSLVLTGGSDTQYF. The CDR3 coding sequence is TGCGCCAGCAGCTTGGTTCTGACAGGGGGCTCAGATACGCAGTATTTT.

The chain links TRBV12-3 or TRBV12-4 to TRBJ1-2; D may be TRBD1 (5 bases). Trimming shortened V by 7 bases and J by 5 bases, and 17 bases separated the two germline ends. This CDR3 has 14 residues. The CDR3 reads CASTDRPGSYGYTF. DNA of the CDR3: TGTGCCAGCACCGACAGACCGGGATCGTATGGCTACACCTTC.

A few counts support this clonotype. The V and J genes are TRBV13 and TRBJ1-6; a possible D gene is TRBD1 (6 bases). V was trimmed by 6 bases and J by 0 bases, leaving 12 bases between them. Germline lookup yields CDR1 PRHDT and CDR2 FYEKMQ (reference sequence). The CDR3 has 16 amino acids. CDR3 in DNA: TGTGCCAGCAGTCCGGGGGGGGCCTCCTATAATTCACCCCTCCACTTT. The encoded protein is CASSPGGASYNSPLHF.

This chain connects TRBV20-1 to TRBJ1-6, with D possibly being TRBD1 (5 bases). The CDR3 sequence is 15 residues long. CDR1 DFQATT and CDR2 SNEGSKA come from the germline V gene (reference sequence). The ends were cut back, 4 bases at V and 6 bases at J, with 16 bases in the middle. For the CDR3, the DNA is TGCAGTGCTATTAGGGGAGGAAATATTAATTCACCCCTCCACTTT. This gives the protein CSAIRGGNINSPLHF.

In its sample, this clonotype was seen many times. The V and J genes are TRBV15 and TRBJ2-7; tentatively, D is TRBD1 (6 bases). The CDR3 length is 14 residues. V was pared by 0 bases and J by 3 bases, with 9 bases between. Germline loops: CDR1 LNHNV, CDR2 YYDKDF (reference sequence). CDR3 protein: CATSREGGDYEQYF. CDR3 nucleotides: TGTGCCACCAGCAGAGAAGGGGGAGACTACGAGCAGTACTTC.

The chain links TRBV3-1 to TRBJ1-2, with D tentatively TRBD1 (6 bases). The CDR3 is 15 residues long. Trimming removed 4 bases from V and 5 bases from J, with 17 bases in between. The germline V gene encodes CDR1 LGHDT and CDR2 YNNKEL (reference sequence). Written as DNA, the CDR3 is TGTGCCAGCAGCCCAAACAGGGCTCTCCCTTATGGCTACACCTTC. Translating it yields CASSPNRALPYGYTF.

The chain is built from TRBV2 and TRBJ2-7; tentatively, D is TRBD2 (5 bases). The germline CDR1 and CDR2 sequences are SNHLY and FYNNEI. The CDR3 extends over 15 amino acids. V was trimmed by 6 bases and J by 3 bases, leaving 18 bases between them. CDR3 bases: TGTGCCAGCAGCCCTTTAAGAGGGCAGAACTACGAGCAGTACTTC. This sequence encodes CASSPLRGQNYEQYF.

This clonotype has at least ten counts. This chain connects TRBV20-1 to TRBJ2-7; D is possibly TRBD1 (6 bases). V lost 2 bases and J lost 0, with 11 bases in between. Germline CDR1 is DFQATT and CDR2 is SNEGSKA (reference sequence). The CDR3 spans 14 residues. The CDR3 nucleotides are TGCAGTGCTAGACCCTGGGACACCTCCTACGAGCAGTACTTC. This sequence encodes CSARPWDTSYEQYF.

This clonotype was detected a few times. The J gene is TRBJ2-5, the V gene TRBV24-1, with 12 bases identical to TRBD1. The V and J ends lost 4 bases and 7 bases, in that order; junction bases with no gene match: 9. Germline V gene lookup returns CDR1 KGHDR and CDR2 SFDVKD. This CDR3 is 16 amino acids long. The CDR3 DNA reads TGTGCCACCAGTGAAAGGGGACAGGGGGCGGGTGTGACCCAGTACTTC. Its translation is CATSERGQGAGVTQYF.

This clonotype has just a few counts. The chain has TRBV11-3 and TRBJ2-1, with TRBD2 matching 11 bases. CDR3 length equals 16 residues. The V gene end was trimmed by 1 base and the J gene end by 7 bases; junction bases not matched to a gene: 6. Germline assignment: CDR1 SGHNT and CDR2 YENEEA. The CDR3 sequence: CASSLGTSGSRNEQFF. The CDR3 coding sequence is TGTGCCAGCAGCTTAGGAACTAGCGGGAGTAGGAATGAGCAGTTCTTC.

This clonotype was counted ten times or more. The J gene is TRBJ2-2, the V gene TRBV23-1; TRBD2 matches 8 bases. TRBV23-1 is labeled an ORF, and its function is uncertain. The trim removed 0 bases at V and 4 bases at J, leaving 7 bases unmatched. This CDR3 has 17 residues. CDR3: CASSQSERENGTGELFF. The CDR3 DNA is TGCGCCAGCAGTCAATCGGAGCGGGAGAATGGCACCGGGGAGCTGTTTTTT.

The rearrangement links TRBV2 to TRBJ2-7, with D perhaps TRBD1 or TRBD2 (5 bases each). Germline assignment: CDR1 SNHLY and CDR2 FYNNEI. With 11 bases removed from V and 6 bases from J, the gap between germline ends came to 26 bases. CDR3 length: 15 amino acids. CDR3 amino acids: CAGPGRGAFRREQYV. The CDR3 nucleotides read TGTGCCGGCCCGGGACGGGGAGCCTTCCGCCGCGAGCAGTACGTC.

This clonotype was found a few times. V is TRBV20-1 and J is TRBJ2-7; 7 nucleotides align to TRBD2. The CDR3 loop spans 14 amino acids. CDR1 and CDR2 (germline): DFQATT, SNEGSKA (reference sequence). The V segment lost 2 bases and the J segment 0 bases; nucleotides outside the gene matches: 4. This chain's CDR3 is CSARSLADSYEQYF. In DNA form, the CDR3 reads TGCAGTGCTAGATCCCTAGCGGACTCCTACGAGCAGTACTTC.

The CDR3: CSARDVPAGTDTQYF. DNA for the CDR3: TGCAGTGCTAGAGACGTGCCAGCAGGGACAGATACGCAGTATTTT. This sequence joins TRBV20-1 and TRBJ2-3, with TRBD1 as a possible D gene (5 bases). Looked up from germline, CDR1 is DFQATT and CDR2 is SNEGSKA (reference sequence). The CDR3 runs to 15 residues. With 0 bases removed from V and 3 bases from J, the gap between germline ends came to 13 bases.

The V and J genes are TRBV12-5 and TRBJ2-5; 10 bases fit TRBD2. CDR1 and CDR2 (germline): LGHNT, FRNRAP. V lost 2 bases and J lost 4; bases outside the gene matches: 4. CDR3 length equals 15 residues. The CDR3 here is CASGLQREGRETQYF. CDR3 DNA: TGTGCTAGTGGTTTGCAGCGGGAGGGACGAGAGACCCAGTACTTC.

This clonotype has just a few counts. This sequence joins TRBV4-2 and TRBJ2-3; D unclear. Germline V gene sequence: CDR1 LGHNA, CDR2 YNFKEQ. V lost 4 bases, J lost 3 bases, and 11 bases lay in between. The CDR3 totals 14 residues. CDR3 DNA: TGTGCCAGCAGCCTGATGATGGGGACAGATACGCAGTATTTT. Translating gives CASSLMMGTDTQYF.

Here the CDR3 reads CASSFTGVAETQYF. The DNA for the CDR3 is TGTGCCAGCAGTTTTACAGGGGTTGCGGAGACCCAGTACTTC. The chain joins TRBV27 to TRBJ2-5, with 7 bases lining up with TRBD1. Losses at the gene ends were 3 bases for V and 5 bases for J; bases not matched to a gene: 6. The CDR3 length is 14 residues. The germline CDR1 and CDR2 sequences are MNHEY and SMNVEV (reference sequence).

This clonotype was found many times. J is TRBJ2-1 and V is TRBV5-1, with D unclear. Germline V gene data show CDR1 as SGHRS and CDR2 as YFSETQ. Trimming took 0 bases from V and 11 from J, leaving 12 bases between them. The length of the CDR3 is 13 residues. The CDR3 sequence is CASSLDSGRKQFF. In nucleotides, the CDR3 is TGCGCCAGCAGCTTGGACTCCGGGCGAAAGCAGTTCTTC. The full variable domain, rest sourced from reference TRBV5-1 and TRBJ2-1, is KAGVTQTPRYLIKTRGQQVTLSCSPISGHRSVSWYQQTPGQGLQFLFEYFSETQRNKGNFPGRFSGRQFSNSRSEMNVSTLELGDSALYLCASSLDSGRKQFFGPGTRLTVL.

The gene calls are TRBV2 and TRBJ2-3; D could derive from TRBD1 or TRBD2 (5 bases each). V was cut by 6 bases and J by 1 base, with 11 bases left in between. Per the germline V gene, CDR1 is SNHLY and CDR2 is FYNNEI. The CDR3 extends over 14 amino acids. CDR3 region: CASRQRGGTDTQYF. CDR3 nucleotide sequence: TGTGCCAGCAGGCAGAGAGGGGGCACAGATACGCAGTATTTT. The whole variable domain, remainder taken from reference TRBV2 and TRBJ2-3, is EPEVTQTPSHQVTQMGQEVILRCVPISNHLYFYWYRQILGQKVEFLVSFYNNEISEKSEIFDDQFSVERPDGSNFTLKIRSTKLEDSAMYFCASRQRGGTDTQYFGPGTRLTVL.

Only a few counts were recorded for this clonotype. The chain carries TRBV20-1 and TRBJ2-4; 8 bases align to TRBD2. V was clipped by 0 bases and J by 2 bases; unmatched bases: 6. The CDR3 totals 16 residues. Germline V gene data show CDR1 as DFQATT and CDR2 as SNEGSKA (reference sequence). CDR3 amino acids: CSAREGLAGPKNIQYF. CDR3 sequence (DNA): TGCAGTGCTAGAGAAGGGTTAGCGGGACCCAAAAACATTCAGTACTTC.

V usage is TRBV12-3 or TRBV12-4 and J usage is TRBJ2-1, with a tentative D call TRBD2 (6 bases). The CDR3 sequence is 16 residues long. V lost 3 bases to trimming and J lost 4 bases, with 16 bases between them. The CDR3 here is CASSLSGFGFYNEQFF. The CDR3 DNA sequence: TGTGCCAGCAGTTTGAGCGGGTTTGGGTTTTACAATGAGCAGTTCTTC.

This clonotype was observed a few times. The chain carries TRBV19 and TRBJ1-1, with D uncertain. The CDR3 is 17 amino acids. V lost 7 bases and J 0 bases, leaving 21 bases between the germline ends. Germline CDR1 reads LNHDA; CDR2 reads SQIVND (reference sequence). The CDR3 nucleotides read TGTGCCAGTAATAGAGGCATCGTAACCCCAATGAACACTGAAGCTTTCTTT. Protein sequence: CASNRGIVTPMNTEAFF.

This chain uses TRBV12-3 or TRBV12-4 with TRBJ1-5, with 7 bases lining up with TRBD1. The CDR3 extends over 15 amino acids. Trimming took 2 bases from V and 6 from J; bases not matched to a gene: 7. CDR3 DNA: TGTGCCAGCAGTTTATCCGCCGACAGGGTTCAGCCCCAGCATTTT. Encoded protein: CASSLSADRVQPQHF.

The rearrangement uses TRBV7-8 and TRBJ2-1; D is possibly TRBD2 (6 bases). The CDR3 has 16 amino acids. The V and J ends lost 1 base and 7 bases respectively, with 17 bases between them. Looked up from germline, CDR1 is SGHVS and CDR2 is FQNEAQ. CDR3 nucleotides: TGTGCCAGCAGCTTAGGGTTGCGGGGCCCTCGAAATGAGCAGTTCTTC. Protein sequence: CASSLGLRGPRNEQFF.